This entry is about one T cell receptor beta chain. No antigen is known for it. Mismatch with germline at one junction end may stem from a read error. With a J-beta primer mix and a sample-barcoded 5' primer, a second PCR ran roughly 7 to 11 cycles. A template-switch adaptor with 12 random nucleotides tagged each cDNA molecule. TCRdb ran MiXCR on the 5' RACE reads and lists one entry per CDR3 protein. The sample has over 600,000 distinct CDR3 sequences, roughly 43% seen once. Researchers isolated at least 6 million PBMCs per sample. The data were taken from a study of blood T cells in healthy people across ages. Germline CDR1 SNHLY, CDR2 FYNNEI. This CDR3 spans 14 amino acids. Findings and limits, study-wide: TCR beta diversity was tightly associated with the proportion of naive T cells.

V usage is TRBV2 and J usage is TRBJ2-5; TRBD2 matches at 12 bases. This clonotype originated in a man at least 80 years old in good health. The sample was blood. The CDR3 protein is CASSLAGGGETQDF. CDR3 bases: TGTGCCAGCAGTCTAGCGGGGGGGGGAGAGACCCAGGACTTC. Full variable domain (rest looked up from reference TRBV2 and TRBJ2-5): EPEVTQTPSHQVTQMGQEVILRCVPISNHLYFYWYRQILGQKVEFLVSFYNNEISEKSEIFDDQFSVERPDGSNFTLKIRSTKLEDSAMYFCASSLAGGGETQDFGPGTRLLVL.